Listed below are T cell receptor beta chains from one sample, sequenced in a study of shared clonotypes between healthy human individuals. Generated by immunoSEQ multiplex PCR, the TCRdb table keeps only in-frame clones and is missing some. Of a few million clones in the sample, 90% to 95% are singletons; the top ten hold around 0.14%. The sequencing input was naive CD4+ T cells sorted from blood. The receptors were gathered from a man aged 18 to 35 in good health. The CDR3 runs from the conserved cysteine through the conserved F or W. The order of the fields is J gene, D gene, clone size, V gene, CDR3 DNA, CDR3 protein. D genes are given only for firm matches. Size tells how often a clone was seen (once, few, many) or the class of an expanded clone, and some rows leave it out.

TRBJ1-4 | NA | once | TRBV9 | TGTGCCAGCAGCGTTTTGGGGGGGCCACGTGAAAAACTGTTTTTT | CASSVLGGPREKLFF
TRBJ1-1 | NA | few | TRBV4-2 | TGTGCCAGCAGCAGGGACGGGCACACTGAAGCTTTCTTT | CASSRDGHTEAFF
TRBJ1-3 | NA | NA | TRBV29-1 | TGCAGCGTTCCTCTGTTCGGTGCGAGCTCTGGAAACACCATATATTTT | CSVPLFGASSGNTIYF
TRBJ1-2 | NA | once | TRBV5-4 | TGTGCCAGCAGCTTGGAAGTGGACATGTTGGGTGGCTACACCTTC | CASSLEVDMLGGYTF
TRBJ1-3 | NA | NA | TRBV7-2 | TGTGCCAGCAGCTTGTGGACAGTCCTGGGAAACACCATATATTTT | CASSLWTVLGNTIYF
TRBJ1-6 | NA | NA | TRBV28 | TGTGCCAGCAGTTTGGCAGGGGAGGGAAGGAGGCCCCTCCACTTT | CASSLAGEGRRPLHF
TRBJ2-2 | TRBD2 | NA | TRBV4-2 | TGTGCCAGCAGCCCAGCGGGGATGAACACCGGGGAGCTGTTTTTT | CASSPAGMNTGELFF
TRBJ1-5 | TRBD1 | NA | TRBV7-9 | TGTGCCAGCAGCCGACAGGGAAAGGATCAGCCCCAGCATTTT | CASSRQGKDQPQHF
TRBJ2-7 | NA | NA | TRBV6-1 | TGTGCCAGCAGTGAACCGTACGGAGGGACCTACGAGCAGTACTTC | CASSEPYGGTYEQYF
TRBJ1-6 | NA | NA | TRBV2 | TGTGCCAGCAGTTCGGAAGCGGGACACAATAATTCACCCCTCCACTTT | CASSSEAGHNNSPLHF
TRBJ1-5 | TRBD1 | NA | TRBV5-6 | TGTGCCAGCAGCTTGTGGGGGACAGGGAAACAGCCCCAGCATTTT | CASSLWGTGKQPQHF
TRBJ1-1 | NA | few | TRBV7-9 | TGTGCCAGCAGCACCGGGGTAAAGGACACTGAAGCTTTCTTT | CASSTGVKDTEAFF
TRBJ2-7 | NA | NA | TRBV25-1 | TGTGCCAGCAGTATATTTTACGAGCAGTACTTC | CASSIFYEQYF
TRBJ2-1 | NA | once | TRBV5-1 | TGCGCCAGCAGCTTGGATGGGACATTCTACAATGAGCAGTTCTTC | CASSLDGTFYNEQFF
TRBJ1-2 | NA | NA | TRBV28 | TGTGCCAGCAGTGGGGGCCAGGGCTTGTGGGGCTACACCTTC | CASSGGQGLWGYTF
TRBJ2-7 | TRBD2 | once | TRBV5-1 | TGCGCCAGCAGCTTGGGGTCAAGCGGGAGGGCACTCCACTACGAGCAGTACTTC | CASSLGSSGRALHYEQYF
TRBJ1-2 | NA | NA | TRBV2 | TGTGCCAGCAGTGATAGGAGTGCTAACTATGGCTACACCTTC | CASSDRSANYGYTF
TRBJ2-1 | NA | NA | TRBV1 | TGCACCAGCAGCCAGGCTTCGGACCTGAGAGCCTACAATGAGCAGTTCTTC | CTSSQASDLRAYNEQFF
TRBJ2-7 | NA | NA | TRBV6-1 | TGTGCCAGCAGTGAAGAGTGGCGATCCTACGAGCAGTACTTC | CASSEEWRSYEQYF
TRBJ2-5 | NA | NA | TRBV5-1 | TGCGCCAGCAGCTTCTCCGGGACGCAAGAGACCCAGTACTTC | CASSFSGTQETQYF
TRBJ1-2 | TRBD1 | NA | TRBV11-2 | TGTGCCAGCAGCTTAGGGGCAGGGGGCAGCTACACCTTC | CASSLGAGGSYTF
TRBJ2-3 | NA | NA | TRBV5-1 | TGCGCCAGCAGCTTGGGAGGGGTTGGAACAGATACGCAGTATTTT | CASSLGGVGTDTQYF
TRBJ1-1 | NA | NA | TRBV6-1 | TGTGCCAGCAGGGCCGGGGAAAACACTGAAGCTTTCTTT | CASRAGENTEAFF
TRBJ1-3 | NA | NA | TRBV5-1 | TGCGCCAGCAGCTGGGGAGGTCCGGAAAACACCATATATTTT | CASSWGGPENTIYF
TRBJ2-7 | TRBD2 | NA | TRBV7-2 | TGTGCCAGCAGGACTAGCGGGATCTACGAGCAGTACTTC | CASRTSGIYEQYF
TRBJ2-2 | NA | NA | TRBV30 | TGTGCCTGGAGTAAGATCCGGGGATCGGGGAACACCGGGGAGCTGTTTTTT | CAWSKIRGSGNTGELFF
TRBJ1-3 | NA | NA | TRBV5-1 | TGCGCCAGCAGCTGGGGAGGGGACTCTGGAAACACCATATATTTT | CASSWGGDSGNTIYF
TRBJ1-4 | NA | NA | TRBV30 | TGTGCCTGGAGATCGAGAAACGGTGAAAAACTGTTTTTT | CAWRSRNGEKLFF
TRBJ2-7 | NA | NA | TRBV5-6 | TGTGCCAGCAGTCGGGCAGTTCCTCCCTACGAGCAGTACTTC | CASSRAVPPYEQYF
TRBJ1-2 | NA | NA | TRBV28 | TGTGCCAGCCGAAGCACGCCAAGCACCTCTTATGGCTACACCTTC | CASRSTPSTSYGYTF
TRBJ1-2 | NA | NA | TRBV28 | TGTGCCAGCAGGTCGGGAGAGTATGGCTACACCTTC | CASRSGEYGYTF
TRBJ1-5 | TRBD1 | NA | TRBV5-8 | TGTGCCAGCAGCTTGGGGACAGGAAATAGCAATCAGCCCCAGCATTTT | CASSLGTGNSNQPQHF
TRBJ2-7 | NA | NA | TRBV13 | TGTGCCAGCAGCTACTTCTTAGCGACCTCCTACGAGCAGTACTTC | CASSYFLATSYEQYF
TRBJ2-7 | NA | NA | TRBV5-6 | TGTGCCAGCAGCTACCGCGGGACGGGCGCCTACGAGCAGTACTTC | CASSYRGTGAYEQYF
TRBJ1-1 | TRBD1 | NA | TRBV6-6 | TGTGCCAGCAGTTACTCGACAGGGGGTACTGAAGCTTTCTTT | CASSYSTGGTEAFF
TRBJ2-3 | NA | NA | TRBV4-3 | TGCGCCAGCAGCCTTCGCTCTGGGTCCCCAGATACGCAGTATTTT | CASSLRSGSPDTQYF
TRBJ2-3 | TRBD2 | NA | TRBV9 | TGTGCCAGCACCCGGAGTAGCGGGGGGGTGGGAGATACGCAGTATTTT | CASTRSSGGVGDTQYF
TRBJ1-1 | TRBD1 | NA | TRBV9 | TGTGCCAGCCGCCAGGGACAGGGCCTCATGAACACTGAAGCTTTCTTT | CASRQGQGLMNTEAFF
TRBJ1-2 | TRBD1 | NA | TRBV6-5 | TGTGCCAGCAGTACCGGGACAGACTATGGCTACACCTTC | CASSTGTDYGYTF
TRBJ2-2 | TRBD2 | NA | TRBV19 | TGTGCCAGTAGTATATTGGGAGGGGCGCCCGGGGAGCTGTTTTTT | CASSILGGAPGELFF
TRBJ1-6 | TRBD1 | NA | TRBV11-2 | TGTGCCAGCAGCTTGGGAGGGGGCAATTCACCCCTCCACTTT | CASSLGGGNSPLHF
TRBJ2-3 | TRBD2 | NA | TRBV5-1 | TGCGCCAGCAGACTAGCGGGGGCCACAGATACGCAGTATTTT | CASRLAGATDTQYF
TRBJ1-1 | NA | NA | TRBV6-6 | TGTGCCAGCAGTTACCCGAACACTGAAGCTTTCTTT | CASSYPNTEAFF
TRBJ2-7 | NA | NA | TRBV7-2 | TGTGCCAGCAGCTTAGCGCACAGGACAAGCTCCTACGAGCAGTACTTC | CASSLAHRTSSYEQYF
TRBJ1-2 | NA | NA | TRBV22-1 | TGTCCTGGGAGCGCATCTAGGCCGGACTATGGCTACACCTTC | CPGSASRPDYGYTF
TRBJ2-5 | NA | NA | TRBV30 | TGTGCCTGGAGTGGGAGCACCAGGGAGACCCAGTACTTC | CAWSGSTRETQYF
TRBJ2-1 | NA | NA | TRBV30 | TGTGCCTGGAGTGTTTGGGGGGACGGAGAGCAGTTCTTC | CAWSVWGDGEQFF
TRBJ1-1 | NA | NA | TRBV6-5 | TGTGCCAGCAGTTACGGGTTAGGACGAGAAGCTTTCTTT | CASSYGLGREAFF
TRBJ2-2 | NA | NA | TRBV27 | TGTGCCAGCAGTTCAACGGGGTTCACCGGGGAGCTGTTTTTT | CASSSTGFTGELFF
TRBJ1-5 | TRBD1 | NA | TRBV6-5 | TGTGCCAGCAGCCTTGGGGGGACAGGGAATCAGCCCCAGCATTTT | CASSLGGTGNQPQHF
TRBJ1-5 | TRBD1 | NA | TRBV27 | TGTGCCAGCAGTCCCCGGACAGGGGGAGATAGCAATCAGCCCCAGCATTTT | CASSPRTGGDSNQPQHF
TRBJ2-2 | NA | NA | TRBV29-1 | TGCAGCGTTCTAGTGCTCCGAACCGGGGAGCTGTTTTTT | CSVLVLRTGELFF
TRBJ2-1 | NA | NA | TRBV4-2 | TGTGCCAGCAGCTCGAGTGGCGTGAATGAGCAGTTCTTC | CASSSSGVNEQFF
TRBJ2-1 | NA | NA | TRBV9 | TGTGCCAGCAGCCGCGAAGGGGAACACTACAATGAGCAGTTCTTC | CASSREGEHYNEQFF
TRBJ1-5 | NA | NA | TRBV7-2 | TGTGCCAGCAGCTTAGTCCGGGGCAATCAGCCCCAGCATTTT | CASSLVRGNQPQHF